The 10 T cell receptor beta chains below were found in one sample sequenced in a study of blood T cells in healthy people across ages. With a J-beta primer mix and a sample-barcoded 5' primer, a second PCR ran 7 to 11 cycles. TCRdb re-called the 5' RACE reads with MiXCR, one entry per CDR3 protein. The sample includes about 1.5 million distinct CDR3 sequences, about 42% of them seen just once. The sample comprised blood. These receptors were obtained from a woman between 18 and 29 years old in good health.

The chain joins TRBV20-1 to TRBJ1-1; the match to TRBD1 covers 12 bases. The V gene end was trimmed by 5 bases and the J gene end by 6 bases; junction bases not matched to a gene: 1. CDR1 and CDR2 (germline): DFQATT, SNEGSKA (reference sequence). The CDR3 loop spans 12 amino acids. CDR3 in DNA: TGCAGTGCTGGGGACAGGGGGCCTGAAGCTTTCTTT. This sequence encodes CSAGDRGPEAFF.

This clonotype occurred once. One end of the junction fails to match germline, which may point to a read error. The V and J genes are TRBV7-9 and TRBJ2-1; possible D gene TRBD2, 6 bases. The CDR3 extends over 13 amino acids. Per germline, CDR1 SEHNR and CDR2 FQNEAQ (reference sequence). The CDR3 sequence: CASSTSSHNEQFF. Here the CDR3 DNA reads TGTGCCAGCAGTACTAGCTCCCACAATGAGCAGTTCTTC.

This clonotype was seen a handful of times. The gene calls are TRBV12-3 or TRBV12-4 and TRBJ2-1; D remains ambiguous. Trimming took off 5 bases at V and 4 bases at J, with 12 bases between the two ends. This CDR3 spans 14 amino acids. The CDR3, as DNA: TGTGCCAGCAGTCCCGCCTCCTTATACAATGAGCAGTTCTTC. Translating gives CASSPASLYNEQFF.

The rearrangement uses TRBV20-1 and TRBJ1-2, with D tentatively TRBD1 (5 bases). The CDR3 covers 14 residues. Trimming shortened V by 5 bases and J by 3 bases, and 16 bases separated the two germline ends. Germline V gene lookup returns CDR1 DFQATT and CDR2 SNEGSKA (reference sequence). The CDR3 loop is CSAPSRGLHYGYTF. In nucleotides, the CDR3 is TGCAGTGCTCCCTCCCGGGGCCTCCACTATGGCTACACCTTC.

CDR3 bases: TGTGCCATCAGGCCCAGAGGAGGCCGAACTGAAGCTTTCTTT. It encodes CAIRPRGGRTEAFF. The J gene is TRBJ1-1, the V gene TRBV10-3; D not certain. In germline, CDR1 is ENHRY, CDR2 SYGVKD. V was pared by 6 bases and J by 5 bases, with 16 bases between. CDR3 length equals 14 residues.

This clonotype was observed a few times. The V and J genes are TRBV12-3 or TRBV12-4 and TRBJ2-7; TRBD1 might be the D (6 bases). The CDR3 spans 14 residues. Trimming shortened V by 6 bases and J by 2 bases, and 14 bases separated the two germline ends. CDR3: CASRTGTSPYEQYF. The CDR3 nucleotides read TGTGCCAGCAGAACCGGGACAAGTCCCTACGAGCAGTACTTC.

V usage is TRBV7-3 and J usage is TRBJ2-4, with a weak D call TRBD2 (6 bases). The J call may be wrong; the DNA end is better matched by TRBJ2-7. Per the germline V gene, CDR1 is SGHTA and CDR2 is FQGTGA. CDR3 length equals 15 residues. The CDR3 coding sequence is TGTGCCAGCAGCCCCAGCACCGGGGGAGAAGGCGAGCAGTACTTC. Amino acids: CASSPSTGGEGEQYF.

The J gene is TRBJ2-7, the V gene TRBV29-1; 7 nucleotides agree with TRBD2. Germline trimming cut 4 bases from V and 0 bases from J; bases unmatched to any gene: 9. The CDR3 consists of 15 residues. Germline-derived CDR1 and CDR2 are SQVTM and ANQGSEA. The CDR3 DNA is TGCAGCGTTGTGTGGGAGGGGTCCCCCTCCTACGAGCAGTACTTC. As protein: CSVVWEGSPSYEQYF.

The rearrangement joins TRBV7-9 to TRBJ2-7, with D perhaps TRBD2 (5 bases). This CDR3 is 12 amino acids long. The ends were cut back, 10 bases at V and 12 bases at J, with 22 bases in the middle. Germline V lookup: CDR1 SEHNR, CDR2 FQNEAQ (reference sequence). The CDR3 sequence is CAIKRGRETRYF. In DNA form, the CDR3 reads TGTGCCATCAAAAGAGGGAGAGAGACCCGGTACTTC.

The chain has TRBV20-1 and TRBJ2-7; D unclear. CDR3 length: 10 amino acids. Germline assignment: CDR1 DFQATT and CDR2 SNEGSKA (reference sequence). The V end was cut by 6 bases, the J end by 5 bases, with 8 bases between. CDR3 residues: CSARGNEQYF. CDR3 coding DNA: TGCAGTGCCCGCGGTAACGAGCAGTACTTC.